Sequencing of this TCR beta chain was carried out in a study of human T cells and chemical hapten exposure. On the study more broadly: Patch tests delivered 0.01% DPC to the upper back and were evaluated at 6 days. Overall study findings and caveats: Expanded TCR counts at PT1 were positively correlated with the patch test score.

This clonotype appeared many times. Its antigen is undetermined. The time point was: patch test 2, 6 weeks after DPC sensitization. Regarding treatment: therapeutic diphenylcyclopropenone sensitization with weekly scalp DPC. This CDR3 comprises 14 residues. The V end lost 5 bases, the J end lost 6 bases, and 17 bases lay between the germline ends. CDR1 is MNHEY and CDR2 is SMNVEV in the germline V gene (reference sequence). Original methodology: There were a median of around 96,000 TCRs per sample, with a range from roughly 20,000 to 750,000. One entry per CDR3 protein, called by TCRdb with MiXCR from the RACE reads. None of the V and J calls come from the authors' own analysis; TCRdb made them. The sample gives 120,000 to 150,000 distinct CDR3 sequences, roughly 10% of which show up once; less than 1.5% is in the top ten.

The starting material was whole blood, obtained in connection with sensitization to the hapten diphenylcyclopropenone (DPC). J is TRBJ2-7 and V is TRBV27; maybe TRBD1 (6 bases). This TCR derives from a woman aged 45 to 65 with alopecia areata. Some clones in this sample may be carry-over from other donors' samples. The CDR3 nucleotides read TGTGCCAGCAGTCTAAAAAAGACAGGCTCCGAGCAGTACTTC. Its translation: CASSLKKTGSEQYF.